This TCR beta chain derives from a study of T cells after yellow fever vaccination. Looked up from germline, CDR1 is KGHDR and CDR2 is SFDVKD. The CDR3 contains 15 residues. The V segment lost 5 bases and the J segment 2 bases; nucleotides outside the gene matches: 4. Making TCR cDNA involved 5'RACE template switching, which added UMIs and a universal primer site. TCRdb re-called the 5' RACE reads through MiXCR, storing one row per CDR3 protein. In the table there are 200,000 to 300,000 distinct CDR3 sequences, 6.7% of which are singletons. This clonotype was recorded many times. Specimen: CD4+ T cells sorted from PBMCs, collected on the day of the yellow fever booster vaccination. The chain has TRBV24-1 and TRBJ2-3; 9 bases align to TRBD2. This receptor was obtained from a man aged 25-45 years who received the YFV17D yellow fever vaccine. CDR3 coding DNA: TGTGCCACCAGTGCGACTAGCGGATACACAGATACGCAGTATTTT. It is translated as CATSATSGYTDTQYF.